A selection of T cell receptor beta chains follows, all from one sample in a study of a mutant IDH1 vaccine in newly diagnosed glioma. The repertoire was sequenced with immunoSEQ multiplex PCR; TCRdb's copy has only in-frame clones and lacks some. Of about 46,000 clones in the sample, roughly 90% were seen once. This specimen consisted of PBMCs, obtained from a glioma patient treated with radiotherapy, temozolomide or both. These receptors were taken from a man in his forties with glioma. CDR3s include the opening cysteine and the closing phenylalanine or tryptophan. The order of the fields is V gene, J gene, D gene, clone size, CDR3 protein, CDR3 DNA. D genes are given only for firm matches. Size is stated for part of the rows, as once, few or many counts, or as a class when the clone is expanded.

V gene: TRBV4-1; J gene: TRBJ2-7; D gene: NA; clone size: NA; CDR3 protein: CASSQGLIGAYEQYF; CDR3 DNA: TGCGCCAGCAGCCAAGGGTTGATAGGGGCCTACGAGCAGTACTTC
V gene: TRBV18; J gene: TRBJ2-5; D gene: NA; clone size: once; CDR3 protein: CASSPTEPQETQYF; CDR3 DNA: TGTGCCAGCTCACCGACGGAGCCCCAAGAGACCCAGTACTTC
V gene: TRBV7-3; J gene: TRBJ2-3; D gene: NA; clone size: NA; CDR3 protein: CASSLGTSTDTQYF; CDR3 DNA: TGTGCCAGCAGCCTAGGGACTAGCACAGATACGCAGTATTTT
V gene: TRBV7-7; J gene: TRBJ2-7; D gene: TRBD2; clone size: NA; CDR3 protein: CASSLAGTSGEYEQYF; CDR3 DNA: TGTGCTAGCAGCTTAGCCGGGACTAGCGGGGAGTACGAGCAGTACTTC
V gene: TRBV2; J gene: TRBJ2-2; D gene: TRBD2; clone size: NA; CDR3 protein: CAVRLAGGLAGELFF; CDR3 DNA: TGTGCCGTTCGACTAGCGGGAGGACTGGCCGGGGAGCTGTTTTTT
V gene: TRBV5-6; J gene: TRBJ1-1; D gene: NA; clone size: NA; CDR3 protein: CASSLTVPTEAFF; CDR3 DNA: TGTGCCAGCAGCTTGACAGTCCCAACTGAAGCTTTCTTT
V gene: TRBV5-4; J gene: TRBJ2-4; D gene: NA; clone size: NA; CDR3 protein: CASSSGGGKNIQYF; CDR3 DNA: TGTGCCAGCAGCTCGGGGGGCGGCAAAAACATTCAGTACTTC
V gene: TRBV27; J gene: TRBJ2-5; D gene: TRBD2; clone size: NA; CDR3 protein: CASSLSASGSETQYF; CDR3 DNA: TGTGCCAGCAGTTTATCCGCTAGCGGGAGTGAGACCCAGTACTTC
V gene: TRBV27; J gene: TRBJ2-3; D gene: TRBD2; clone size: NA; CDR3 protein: CASSSYSGRSTDTQYF; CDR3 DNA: TGTGCCAGCAGTTCCTATAGCGGGAGGAGCACAGATACGCAGTATTTT
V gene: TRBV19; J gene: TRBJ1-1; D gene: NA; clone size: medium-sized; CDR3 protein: CASMVAVLGNTEAFF; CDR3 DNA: TGTGCCAGTATGGTGGCAGTCCTGGGAAACACTGAAGCTTTCTTT
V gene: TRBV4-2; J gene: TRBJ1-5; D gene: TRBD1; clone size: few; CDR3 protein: CASSQPDRDIQPQHF; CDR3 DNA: TGTGCCAGCAGCCAACCAGACAGGGATATTCAGCCCCAGCATTTT
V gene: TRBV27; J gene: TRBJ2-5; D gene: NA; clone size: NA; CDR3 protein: CASSRYQETQYF; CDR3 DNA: TGTGCCAGCAGCCGATACCAAGAGACCCAGTACTTC
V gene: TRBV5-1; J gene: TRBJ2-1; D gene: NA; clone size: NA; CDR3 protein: CASSLGSAYNEQFF; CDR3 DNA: TGCGCCAGCAGCTTGGGGAGTGCCTACAATGAGCAGTTCTTC
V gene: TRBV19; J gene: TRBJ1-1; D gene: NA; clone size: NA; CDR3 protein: CASSIIGQSEAFF; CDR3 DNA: TGTGCCAGTAGTATCATAGGACAGTCTGAAGCTTTCTTT
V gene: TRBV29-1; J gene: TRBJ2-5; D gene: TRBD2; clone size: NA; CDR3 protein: CSVVRGGRETQYF; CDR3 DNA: TGCAGCGTTGTGCGGGGGGGTAGGGAGACCCAGTACTTC
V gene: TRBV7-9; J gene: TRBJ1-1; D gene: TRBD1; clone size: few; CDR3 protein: CASSFYRTGLRNTEAFF; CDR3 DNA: TGTGCCAGCAGCTTTTATCGGACAGGGCTAAGGAACACTGAAGCTTTCTTT